A single sample is the source of the 12 T cell receptor beta chains below, sequenced in a study of technical replicates of blood from several donors. TCRdb keeps only in-frame clones here, not all; method: immunoSEQ multiplex PCR. The table lists about 99,000 clones, around 95% of them singletons. The source material was T cells isolated from PBMCs. These receptors were taken from a human donor in good health.

In DNA form, the CDR3 reads TGCGCCAGCAGTCACCCTCCCATGACAGGTAGCCTTTACGAGCAGTACTTC. This translates into CASSHPPMTGSLYEQYF. The chain has TRBV23-1 and TRBJ2-7; TRBD1 might be the D (6 bases). TRBV23-1 is identified as an open reading frame with a role that is uncertain. This CDR3 is 17 amino acids long. V was cut by 3 bases and J by 4 bases, with 22 bases left in between.

V and J are TRBV2 and TRBJ2-1, with a weak D call TRBD1 (7 bases). The CDR3 extends over 13 amino acids. V lost 4 bases, J lost 7 bases, and 11 bases lay in between. Germline-derived CDR1 and CDR2 are SNHLY and FYNNEI. This CDR3 is CASSGDSGNEQFF. CDR3 sequence (DNA): TGTGCCAGCAGTGGGGACAGCGGGAATGAGCAGTTCTTC.

The chain uses TRBV11-2 and TRBJ1-1, with a possible D match to TRBD1 (5 bases). The V gene's germline CDR1 is SGHAT and CDR2 FQNNGV. Trimming left V 4 bases short and J 0 bases short, with 6 bases between. The length of the CDR3 is 13 residues. The CDR3 is CASSSGLNTEAFF. CDR3 DNA sequence: TGTGCCAGCAGCTCAGGGTTGAACACTGAAGCTTTCTTT.

The V and J genes are TRBV5-1 and TRBJ2-5, with 9 bases identical to TRBD2. This CDR3 comprises 14 residues. V shed 0 bases and J 3 bases; nucleotides not matched to a gene: 0. CDR1 and CDR2 from the germline V gene are SGHRS and YFSETQ. CDR3 region: CASSLASGKETQYF. CDR3 DNA: TGCGCCAGCAGCTTGGCTAGCGGGAAAGAGACCCAGTACTTC.

Concerning this clone itself: The sample carries other DNA sequences with the same CDR3. The V and J genes are TRBV18 and TRBJ1-1; D perhaps matches TRBD1 (5 bases). Between the trimmed V and J ends, which lost 1 base and 1 base, there was a span of 7 bases. The CDR3 contains 14 residues. Germline CDR1 KGHSH, CDR2 LQKENI. The CDR3 DNA is TGTGCCAGCTCACCACGGGGCGAGAACACTGAAGCTTTCTTT. It specifies CASSPRGENTEAFF.

This clone was seen only once. V gene TRBV5-4 combines with J gene TRBJ2-1; D unresolved. Trimming took 2 bases from V and 5 from J, leaving 11 bases between them. The CDR3 is 14 amino acids. Germline CDR1 and CDR2: SGHNT and YYREEE (reference sequence). CDR3 sequence (DNA): TGTGCCAGCAGCTTTTTCCCCCCAGACAATGAGCAGTTCTTC. As protein: CASSFFPPDNEQFF.

This rearrangement joins TRBV4-1 to TRBJ1-4; D possibly corresponds to TRBD1 (5 bases). There are 17 residues in the CDR3. The ends were cut back, 0 bases at V and 2 bases at J, with 13 bases in the middle. The germline V gene encodes CDR1 MGHRA and CDR2 YSYEKL. The chain's CDR3 is CASSQDNRGMTNEKLFF. The CDR3 DNA sequence: TGCGCCAGCAGCCAAGATAATCGGGGGATGACTAATGAAAAACTGTTTTTT.

This sequence joins TRBV7-8 and TRBJ2-3, with a possible D match to TRBD1 (6 bases). Germline V gene sequence: CDR1 SGHVS, CDR2 FQNEAQ. The CDR3 contains 15 residues. The V and J ends lost 5 bases and 3 bases respectively, with 15 bases between them. Here the CDR3 reads CASSTRGISTDTQYF. CDR3 coding DNA: TGTGCCAGCAGCACTAGGGGGATTTCTACAGATACGCAGTATTTT.

V and J are TRBV6-1 and TRBJ1-6, with 12 bases matching TRBD1. Germline V gene data show CDR1 as MNHNS and CDR2 as SASEGT. This CDR3 has 15 residues. J was trimmed by 7 bases and V by 6 bases; bases with no gene match: 4. CDR3 sequence: CASSLGQGANSPLHF. Here the CDR3 DNA reads TGTGCCAGCAGCCTGGGACAGGGGGCAAATTCACCCCTCCACTTT.

The chain has TRBV10-3 and TRBJ2-3; TRBD2 is a possible D gene (6 bases). The germline CDR1 and CDR2 sequences are ENHRY and SYGVKD. The CDR3 spans 14 residues. Trimming removed 5 bases from V and 1 base from J, with 10 bases in between. CDR3 in amino acids: CAISWRGRTDTQYF. CDR3 sequence (DNA): TGTGCCATCAGTTGGCGGGGACGCACAGATACGCAGTATTTT.

This chain links TRBV2 with TRBJ1-5; 10 positions agree with TRBD1. The CDR3 runs to 15 residues. J lost 2 bases, V lost 6 bases, and 4 bases had no gene match. The germline V gene encodes CDR1 SNHLY and CDR2 FYNNEI. The CDR3, as DNA: TGTGCCAGCAGGCCCGGGACAGGGGGCAATCAGCCCCAGCATTTT. Its translation: CASRPGTGGNQPQHF.

The gene calls are TRBV6-5 and TRBJ2-4; D may be TRBD2 (6 bases). The CDR3 consists of 14 residues. V gave up 6 bases and J gave up 6 bases, with 15 bases separating them. Germline CDR1 MNHEY, CDR2 SVGAGI. This chain's CDR3 is CASRAGRTINIQYF. The CDR3, as DNA: TGTGCCAGCAGGGCGGGACGGACAATAAACATTCAGTACTTC.